Listed here are 28 T cell receptor beta chains from one sample, sequenced in a study of OX40 agonist ivuxolimab in advanced cancers. Here immunoSEQ multiplex PCR was the method, and the copy in TCRdb shows in-frame clones only, minus some. Of tens of thousands of clones in the sample, approximately 90% were seen once. The input for sequencing was CD4+ or CD8+ T cells sorted from blood, taken in a trial of the OX40 agonist ivuxolimab. Every receptor here comes from an adult with an advanced solid tumor such as melanoma, head and neck, liver or kidney cancer.

As DNA, the CDR3 is TGCGCCAGCAGTTTTTCAGGGGGTAACACTGAAGCTTTCTTT. This codes for CASSFSGGNTEAFF. This rearrangement joins TRBV5-1 to TRBJ1-1; TRBD1 matches at 7 bases. This CDR3 spans 14 amino acids. Per the germline V gene, CDR1 is SGHRS and CDR2 is YFSETQ. V gave up 5 bases and J gave up 2 bases; unmatched junction bases: 6. The whole variable domain, remainder taken from reference TRBV5-1 and TRBJ1-1, is KAGVTQTPRYLIKTRGQQVTLSCSPISGHRSVSWYQQTPGQGLQFLFEYFSETQRNKGNFPGRFSGRQFSNSRSEMNVSTLELGDSALYLCASSFSGGNTEAFFGQGTRLTVV.

V gene TRBV28 combines with J gene TRBJ1-2, with D tentatively TRBD1 (5 bases). Germline loops: CDR1 MDHEN, CDR2 SYDVKM. V lost 5 bases, J lost 5 bases, and 9 bases lay in between. The CDR3 extends over 12 amino acids. CDR3 nucleotide sequence: TGTGCCAGCAGTCCGGGGCGGTATGGCTACACCTTC. Its translation: CASSPGRYGYTF.

This clone was detected a few times. The rearrangement joins TRBV19 to TRBJ1-2; D gene unclear. CDR3 length: 12 residues. The germline gives CDR1 LNHDA, CDR2 SQIVND (reference sequence). Trimming removed 0 bases from V and 7 bases from J, with 6 bases in between. CDR3 protein: CASSIDSSGYTF. CDR3 bases: TGTGCCAGTAGTATAGATTCATCTGGCTACACCTTC.

The genes are TRBV5-4 and TRBJ1-2; D call uncertain. V lost 9 bases and J lost 5, with 26 bases in between. The germline gives CDR1 SGHNT, CDR2 YYREEE (reference sequence). This CDR3 comprises 16 residues. The CDR3 bases are TGTGCCACCACCCCGGGCCGGAAAATTAGTCTATATGGCTACACCTTC. This translates into CATTPGRKISLYGYTF.

The chain links TRBV28 to TRBJ1-1, with TRBD1 matching 8 bases. Germline CDR1 MDHEN, CDR2 SYDVKM. J gave up 8 bases and V 10 bases, and 12 bases lay outside the gene matches. The CDR3 length is 13 residues. CDR3 sequence: CANRALSGGEAFF. The CDR3 coding sequence is TGTGCCAACAGAGCCCTTTCAGGGGGCGAAGCTTTCTTT.

This chain joins TRBV11-3 and TRBJ2-1; no clear D. The CDR3 is 13 residues long. Trimming took 1 base from V and 3 from J, leaving 4 bases between them. Germline V CDR1 and CDR2: SGHNT, YENEEA. CDR3 in amino acids: CASSLGSYNEQFF. CDR3 sequence (DNA): TGTGCCAGCAGCTTAGGCAGCTACAATGAGCAGTTCTTC.

V and J are TRBV5-4 and TRBJ2-7; perhaps TRBD2 as D (6 bases). The CDR3 is made up of 12 amino acids. Trimming cost V 0 bases and J 12 bases, with 13 bases left between them. The germline V gene encodes CDR1 SGHNT and CDR2 YYREEE (reference sequence). The CDR3 reads CASSLAGEAWYF. The CDR3 DNA reads as TGTGCCAGCAGCTTGGCCGGGGAGGCATGGTACTTC.

This sequence joins TRBV5-4 and TRBJ2-7; TRBD1 is a possible D gene (5 bases). V lost 8 bases to trimming and J lost 4 bases, with 19 bases between them. The CDR3 length is 14 residues. Germline assignment: CDR1 SGHNT and CDR2 YYREEE (reference sequence). CDR3 sequence: CARRAGQGPYEQYF. CDR3 nucleotide sequence: TGTGCCAGAAGAGCAGGCCAGGGCCCTTACGAGCAGTACTTC.

The CDR3 DNA sequence: TGTGCCAGCAGTCCCTGGGCGGACGAGCAGTACTTC. Its protein is CASSPWADEQYF. The chain is built from TRBV28 and TRBJ2-7; D not resolved. This CDR3 region has 12 residues. Between the trimmed V and J ends, which lost 5 bases and 5 bases, there was a span of 10 bases. Germline V lookup: CDR1 MDHEN, CDR2 SYDVKM.

The genes are TRBV5-1 and TRBJ2-1, with 9 bases matching TRBD2. The CDR3 extends over 16 amino acids. V lost 4 bases, J lost 0 bases, and 5 bases stayed unmatched. Germline CDR1 and CDR2: SGHRS and YFSETQ. This CDR3 reads CASSPKLAGSYNEQFF. The CDR3 region has the DNA TGCGCCAGCAGCCCGAAACTAGCGGGCTCCTACAATGAGCAGTTCTTC.

The rearrangement joins TRBV5-1 to TRBJ2-7; D may be TRBD1 (6 bases). The CDR3 totals 15 residues. Trimming stripped 3 bases from V and 0 bases from J, with 13 bases between. Germline CDR1 SGHRS, CDR2 YFSETQ. DNA for the CDR3: TGCGCCAGCAGCTACGCAGGGGCTTTCTCCTACGAGCAGTACTTC. Its translation: CASSYAGAFSYEQYF.

In its sample, this clone was seen once. CDR3: CASQGVHGYTF. As DNA, the CDR3 is TGTGCCTCGCAGGGGGTACATGGCTACACCTTC. The V and J genes are TRBV30 and TRBJ1-2, with 7 bases that match TRBD1. The length of the CDR3 is 11 residues. The V segment lost 7 bases and the J segment 6 bases; nucleotides outside the gene matches: 5. Germline V gives CDR1 GTSNPN, CDR2 SVGIG (reference sequence).

The chain links TRBV28 to TRBJ2-3, with D unresolved. The CDR3 runs 13 residues. V lost 5 bases, J lost 3 bases, and 9 bases lay in between. The germline V gene encodes CDR1 MDHEN and CDR2 SYDVKM. CDR3 sequence (DNA): TGTGCCAGCAGTCTTGTCCTAACAGATACGCAGTATTTT. Encoded protein: CASSLVLTDTQYF.

This chain uses TRBV19 with TRBJ2-7, with D perhaps being TRBD1 or TRBD2 (5 bases each). The germline CDR1 and CDR2 sequences are LNHDA and SQIVND (reference sequence). The CDR3 totals 14 residues. V lost 7 bases and J 5 bases, leaving 18 bases between the germline ends. CDR3 bases: TGTGCCAGTAAGGACCCGGGACGGAAGAACGAGCAGTACTTC. Its protein is CASKDPGRKNEQYF.

This chain connects TRBV2 to TRBJ1-5; no firm D call. V was clipped by 3 bases and J by 7 bases, with 13 bases between them. The V gene's germline CDR1 is SNHLY and CDR2 FYNNEI. This CDR3 has 14 amino acids. In nucleotides, the CDR3 is TGTGCCAGCAGTGATGTGGATTGGAACCAGCCCCAGCATTTT. Translated, it gives CASSDVDWNQPQHF.

This chain uses TRBV7-2 with TRBJ2-3, with TRBD2 matching over 10 bases. V shed 2 bases, J shed 2 bases, and the junction held 1 base outside the gene matches. The germline gives CDR1 SGHTA, CDR2 FQGNSA. This CDR3 spans 15 amino acids. The CDR3 coding sequence is TGTGCCAGCAGCTTAACTAGCGGGACCACAGATACGCAGTATTTT. Its translation: CASSLTSGTTDTQYF.

This chain uses TRBV21-1 with TRBJ1-1; the table's D call TRBD1 went unverified against the DNA. TRBV21-1 is designated a pseudogene. CDR3 size: 15 residues. The CDR3 loop is CASSRLTGRRTEAFF. As DNA, the CDR3 is TGTGCCAGCAGCAGATTAACAGGGCGGCGGACTGAAGCTTTCTTT.

The chain employs TRBV6-5 and TRBJ2-6; D call uncertain. The CDR3 contains 14 residues. The V gene lost 5 bases and the J gene lost 2 bases, with 7 bases spanning the gap. Germline V CDR1 and CDR2: MNHEY, SVGAGI. The CDR3: CASSQIAGANVLTF. The CDR3 DNA reads as TGTGCCAGCAGTCAGATTGCTGGGGCCAACGTCCTGACTTTC.

The DNA of the CDR3 is TGTGCCAGCAGCTTGACCTACCTGCTCGGCACTGAAGCTTTCTTT. Translated, it gives CASSLTYLLGTEAFF. This chain links TRBV28 with TRBJ1-1; D uncertain. The CDR3 is 15 residues long. CDR1 is MDHEN, CDR2 SYDVKM, per germline. Trimming removed 6 bases from V and 4 bases from J, with 18 bases in between.

The rearrangement links TRBV30 to TRBJ2-1; 10 nucleotides align to TRBD2. Germline V gives CDR1 GTSNPN, CDR2 SVGIG (reference sequence). J lost 0 bases, V lost 2 bases, and 7 bases had no gene match. The CDR3 is 17 amino acids. The CDR3 DNA follows: TGTGCCTGGAGTTCAACTAGCGGGGCTAGCTCCTACAATGAGCAGTTCTTC. It is translated as CAWSSTSGASSYNEQFF.

The table lists this clone with a count of one. The gene calls are TRBV4-1 and TRBJ2-7; 9 nucleotides line up with TRBD1. Germline loops: CDR1 MGHRA, CDR2 YSYEKL. J lost 3 bases, V lost 4 bases, and 7 bases had no gene match. This CDR3 comprises 15 residues. CDR3 sequence reads: CASSPLPGQGYEQYF. In nucleotides, the CDR3 is TGCGCCAGCAGCCCCTTGCCGGGACAGGGCTACGAGCAGTACTTC.

The genes are TRBV30 and TRBJ2-5, with D possibly matching TRBD2 (7 bases). Trimming took off 0 bases at V and 7 bases at J, with 15 bases between the two ends. Germline V gives CDR1 GTSNPN, CDR2 SVGIG (reference sequence). The CDR3 covers 14 residues. The CDR3 protein is CAWSVSGGSGTQYF. CDR3 DNA sequence: TGTGCCTGGAGTGTATCGGGGGGCTCAGGGACCCAGTACTTC.

The gene calls are TRBV9 and TRBJ2-1; 12 nucleotides agree with TRBD2. Germline CDR1 reads SGDLS; CDR2 reads YYNGEE. The CDR3 runs to 17 residues. V trimming: 3 bases; J trimming: 6 bases; junction bases outside the gene matches: 10. This CDR3 reads CASSALLAGGGGNEQFF. CDR3 sequence (DNA): TGTGCCAGCAGCGCGCTACTAGCGGGAGGAGGCGGCAATGAGCAGTTCTTC. Full variable domain (rest looked up from reference TRBV9 and TRBJ2-1): DSGVTQTPKHLITATGQRVTLRCSPRSGDLSVYWYQQSLDQGLQFLIQYYNGEERAKGNILERFSAQQFPDLHSELNLSSLELGDSALYFCASSALLAGGGGNEQFFGPGTRLTVL.

This chain joins TRBV7-9 and TRBJ2-1; 12 bases are shared with TRBD2. The CDR3 is 16 residues long. The V segment lost 5 bases and the J segment 7 bases; nucleotides outside the gene matches: 9. Germline CDR1 and CDR2: SEHNR and FQNEAQ (reference sequence). In DNA, the CDR3 is TGTGCCAGCAGCCGACTAGCGGGAGAGGGATGGAATGAGCAGTTCTTC. Protein: CASSRLAGEGWNEQFF.

The chain has TRBV5-4 and TRBJ2-4; 14 positions agree with TRBD2. The length of the CDR3 is 20 residues. Germline CDR1 and CDR2: SGHNT and YYREEE (reference sequence). V shed 4 bases and J 12 bases; nucleotides not matched to a gene: 24. The CDR3 sequence is CASSHTPGLAGGTSQGGQYF. The CDR3 nucleotides are TGTGCCAGCAGCCATACACCCGGACTAGCGGGAGGAACTAGCCAGGGGGGTCAGTACTTC. The full variable domain, with the rest looked up from reference TRBV5-4 and TRBJ2-4, is ETGVTQSPTHLIKTRGQQVTLRCSSQSGHNTVSWYQQALGQGPQFIFQYYREEENGRGNFPPRFSGLQFPNYSSELNVNALELDDSALYLCASSHTPGLAGGTSQGGQYFGAGTRLSVL.

This clone was found a few times. The chain is built from TRBV11-3 and TRBJ2-7; tentatively, D is TRBD2 (5 bases). V was pared by 5 bases and J by 2 bases, with 16 bases between. This CDR3 has 15 residues. CDR1 and CDR2 (germline): SGHNT, YENEEA. The CDR3: CASSLGMGEAYEQYF. The CDR3 DNA follows: TGTGCCAGCAGCCTAGGAATGGGAGAGGCCTACGAGCAGTACTTC.

CDR3 loop: CASSSRGLWDGYTF. The CDR3 DNA follows: TGTGCCAGCAGCTCAAGGGGGCTGTGGGATGGCTACACCTTC. This chain uses TRBV28 with TRBJ1-2; 7 bases map to TRBD1. This CDR3 contains 14 residues. In germline, CDR1 is MDHEN, CDR2 SYDVKM. With V trimmed by 6 bases and J by 6 bases, 10 bases remained unmatched.

The chain is built from TRBV19 and TRBJ2-3, with D uncertain. The V gene's germline CDR1 is LNHDA and CDR2 SQIVND (reference sequence). The CDR3 covers 14 residues. V dropped 5 bases and J dropped 1 base, with 10 bases sitting between them. The chain's CDR3 is CASSPRRGTDTQYF. CDR3 nucleotide sequence: TGTGCCAGTAGTCCCCGCCGCGGCACAGATACGCAGTATTTT.